Sequencing of this TCR beta chain was carried out in a study of CD8+ T cells in alopecia areata. Background on the study: Twice daily, treated patients received 5 to 10 mg of oral tofacitinib. Findings of the study overall: Numerous clones, expanded in lesions, remained in scalp and blood during tofacitinib. Sequence data from scalp samples additionally include resident alphabeta T cells of normal skin.

Treatment denoted: oral pan-JAK inhibitor, 5-10 mg twice daily. Per germline, CDR1 MNHEY and CDR2 SMNVEV (reference sequence). Trimming took 2 bases from V and 7 from J, leaving 18 bases between them. The CDR3 contains 16 residues. RNA was extracted and reverse transcribed into cDNA as the sequencing template. Clones were read by immunoSEQ multiplex PCR, and TCRdb kept only the in-frame ones, dropping some. Of about 180,000 clones detected, approximately 55% appear once; the ten largest clones hold 10% to 12%. This clone appeared a few times. Its antigen is undetermined. Specimen: CD8+ T cells sorted from blood, collected at week 24, from a patient treated with tofacitinib. The TCR sequence derives from a human donor with alopecia areata. This sequence joins TRBV27 and TRBJ2-1, with D perhaps assigned TRBD1 or TRBD2 (6 bases each). CDR3 nucleotides: TGTGCCAGCAGTTTAGGTCCGGGGGCCTGGGAGAATGAGCAGTTCTTC. It translates to CASSLGPGAWENEQFF.